The 27 T cell receptor beta chains presented below share a single source sample, sequenced in a study of blood T cell repertoires in COVID-19. Some clones are missing from TCRdb's copy, which holds only in-frame ones; the method was immunoSEQ multiplex PCR. The data contain more than 85,000 clones, 70% to 90% of them singletons. Sequences were obtained from peripheral blood. Receptor source: a woman aged 50 to 60 with acute or convalescent COVID-19.

The J gene is TRBJ1-4, the V gene TRBV21-1; the table calls TRBD1, which could not be checked here. TRBV21-1 represents a pseudogene. The CDR3 is made up of 16 amino acids. In DNA, the CDR3 is TGTGCCAGCAGTAACGGGACAGGGCCAACTAATGAAAAACTGTTTTTT. Amino acid sequence: CASSNGTGPTNEKLFF.

This chain uses TRBV7-2 with TRBJ2-7; D is possibly TRBD1 (5 bases). Trimming left V 1 base short and J 0 bases short, with 13 bases between. Germline lookup yields CDR1 SGHTA and CDR2 FQGNSA. This CDR3 spans 16 amino acids. The CDR3 loop reads CASSLGVKGASYEQYF. The CDR3 DNA is TGTGCCAGCAGCTTAGGGGTCAAAGGGGCCTCCTACGAGCAGTACTTC.

J is TRBJ1-2 and V is TRBV6-5; TRBD1 aligns across 8 bases. The ends lost 10 bases at V and 7 bases at J; junction bases unmatched: 8. Germline V lookup: CDR1 MNHEY, CDR2 SVGAGI. The CDR3 has 12 amino acids. The CDR3 protein is CATTTGDFGYTF. CDR3 coding DNA: TGTGCCACTACGACAGGGGACTTTGGCTACACCTTC.

This clone has only a few counts. The V and J genes are TRBV5-5 and TRBJ1-1; D is perhaps TRBD1 (5 bases). The CDR3 contains 13 residues. CDR1 SGHKS and CDR2 YYEKEE come from the germline V gene (reference sequence). The V end was cut by 0 bases, the J end by 3 bases, with 6 bases between. The CDR3 sequence is CASSLATDTEAFF. The CDR3 DNA sequence: TGTGCCAGCAGCTTGGCGACAGACACTGAAGCTTTCTTT.

The genes are TRBV5-5 and TRBJ1-1; 12 bases map to TRBD1. CDR1 is SGHKS and CDR2 is YYEKEE in the germline V gene (reference sequence). V lost 4 bases to trimming and J lost 6 bases; unmatched junction nucleotides: 4. This CDR3 spans 14 amino acids. This CDR3 reads CASSLRDRGPEAFF. The CDR3, as DNA: TGTGCCAGCAGCCTGAGGGACAGGGGGCCTGAAGCTTTCTTT.

J is TRBJ2-3 and V is TRBV6-5; tentatively, D is TRBD1 (6 bases). The ends were cut back, 6 bases at V and 4 bases at J, with 17 bases in the middle. Germline V gene data show CDR1 as MNHEY and CDR2 as SVGAGI. This CDR3 is built from 15 residues. This CDR3 reads CASSLGTTGPDTQYF. The CDR3 DNA reads TGTGCCAGCAGCCTCGGGACAACGGGGCCAGATACGCAGTATTTT.

V is TRBV14 and J is TRBJ2-2, with TRBD2 matching 12 bases. The CDR3 is 17 amino acids. The V gene's germline CDR1 is SGHDN and CDR2 FVKESK. V lost 1 base and J lost 6; bases outside the gene matches: 6. The CDR3, as DNA: TGTGCCAGCAGCCAAGCCAGACTAGCGGGAGTGGCCGGGGAGCTGTTTTTT. It is translated as CASSQARLAGVAGELFF.

In this sample, this clone turned up once. The genes are TRBV3-1 (or the pseudogene TRBV3-2) and TRBJ2-7; 11 bases match TRBD1. The CDR3 contains 15 residues. With 0 bases clipped from V and 7 bases from J, the junction kept 5 bases outside the gene matches. Germline CDR1 LGHDT, CDR2 YNNKEL (reference sequence). DNA for the CDR3: TGTGCCAGCAGCCAAGACGGCGGACAGGGGGCAGAGCAGTACTTC. Its protein product is CASSQDGGQGAEQYF.

The chain is built from TRBV7-9 and TRBJ2-5, with 9 bases matching TRBD1. Germline assignment: CDR1 SEHNR and CDR2 FQNEAQ (reference sequence). V was pared by 6 bases and J by 10 bases, with 12 bases of the junction left unmatched. The CDR3 extends over 14 amino acids. The CDR3, as DNA: TGTGCCAGCAGTAACCCCCGGGACAGGGTGATCCAGTACTTC. It encodes CASSNPRDRVIQYF.

The chain joins TRBV12-3 or TRBV12-4 to TRBJ1-1; 9 bases line up with TRBD1. Unmatched junction bases numbered 6, after V lost 6 bases and J lost 10 bases. The CDR3 extends over 12 amino acids. The CDR3 region has the DNA TGTGCCAGCAGCTTACAGGGGGCTCGAGCTTTCTTT. Translation: CASSLQGARAFF.

The table lists this clone with a count of one. The identical CDR3 is also encoded by other nucleotide sequences in the sample. V usage is TRBV5-1 and J usage is TRBJ2-1; the D gene is possibly TRBD2 (5 bases). The germline V gene has CDR1 SGHRS and CDR2 YFSETQ. The V gene lost 4 bases and the J gene lost 3 bases, with 8 bases spanning the gap. The CDR3 loop spans 13 amino acids. DNA for the CDR3: TGCGCCAGCAGCCCCCGGGACTACAATGAGCAGTTCTTC. This translates into CASSPRDYNEQFF.

DNA for the CDR3: TGTGCCAGCAGCTTAAGGCGGGAGGACCCCACAGATACGCAGTATTTT. Translation gives CASSLRREDPTDTQYF. V is TRBV5-5 and J is TRBJ2-3, with TRBD2 matching 8 bases. V lost 2 bases and J lost 2; bases outside the gene matches: 7. Germline V gene lookup returns CDR1 SGHKS and CDR2 YYEKEE (reference sequence). The CDR3 is made up of 16 amino acids.

This sequence joins TRBV4-2 and TRBJ2-7; TRBD2 might be the D (6 bases). This CDR3 is built from 14 residues. Germline-derived CDR1 and CDR2 are LGHNA and YNFKEQ. The V gene lost 3 bases and the J gene lost 6 bases, with 15 bases spanning the gap. The CDR3: CASSHPGEASEQYF. CDR3 bases: TGTGCCAGCAGCCACCCGGGAGAGGCCAGCGAGCAGTACTTC.

CDR3 loop: CASSPGLAAYSYNEQFF. The CDR3 bases are TGTGCCAGCAGCCCGGGACTAGCGGCATACTCCTACAATGAGCAGTTCTTC. The rearrangement links TRBV2 to TRBJ2-1, with 11 bases fitting TRBD2. The CDR3 contains 17 residues. Germline CDR1 is SNHLY and CDR2 is FYNNEI. The J segment lost 0 bases and the V segment lost 6 bases, leaving 7 bases of the junction unmatched.

V usage is TRBV18 and J usage is TRBJ2-3; maybe TRBD2 (5 bases). CDR1 is KGHSH and CDR2 is LQKENI in the germline V gene. V was cut by 3 bases and J by 2 bases, with 15 bases left in between. The CDR3 totals 16 residues. CDR3 sequence reads: CASSPPGLPNTDTQYF. As DNA, the CDR3 is TGTGCCAGCTCACCTCCGGGATTACCGAACACAGATACGCAGTATTTT. Full variable domain (remainder filled in from reference TRBV18 and TRBJ2-3): NAGVMQNPRHLVRRRGQEARLRCSPMKGHSHVYWYRQLPEEGLKFMVYLQKENIIDESGMPKERFSAEFPKEGPSILRIQQVVRGDSAAYFCASSPPGLPNTDTQYFGPGTRLTVL.

The chain employs TRBV5-1 and TRBJ2-5, with TRBD2 matching 11 bases. The ends lost 2 bases at V and 1 base at J; junction bases unmatched: 7. The CDR3 runs 17 residues. Germline CDR1 and CDR2: SGHRS and YFSETQ. DNA of the CDR3: TGCGCCAGCAGCTTCTTCGGGACTAGCGGTACCCAAGAGACCCAGTACTTC. Amino acid sequence: CASSFFGTSGTQETQYF.

The chain carries TRBV5-4 and TRBJ2-2, with a possible D match to TRBD2 (7 bases). Trimming took 3 bases from V and 3 from J, leaving 18 bases between them. CDR3 size: 17 residues. Germline CDR1 SGHNT, CDR2 YYREEE (reference sequence). The CDR3 DNA sequence: TGTGCCAGCAGCTCCGGGGGGCTTCGAGGGGACACCGGGGAGCTGTTTTTT. This encodes CASSSGGLRGDTGELFF.

This clone showed up just once. The J gene is TRBJ2-2, the V gene TRBV2; D not resolved. The CDR3 contains 15 residues. V was trimmed by 7 bases and J by 6 bases, leaving 18 bases between them. Germline V CDR1 and CDR2: SNHLY, FYNNEI. In DNA, the CDR3 is TGTGCCAGCATGGTTCTCCGGGTGGGTCCCGGGGAGCTGTTTTTT. This gives the protein CASMVLRVGPGELFF.

The chain links TRBV18 to TRBJ1-3, with a weak D call TRBD1 (5 bases). CDR1 and CDR2 (germline): KGHSH, LQKENI. The CDR3 is 16 residues long. V lost 3 bases and J lost 4, with 16 bases in between. The CDR3 DNA sequence: TGTGCCAGCTCACCTTTAGCAGGGAACTCCGGAAACACCATATATTTT. Translation gives CASSPLAGNSGNTIYF.

The sample holds one count of this clone. The chain uses TRBV14 and TRBJ2-7; TRBD2 is a possible D gene (5 bases). The V gene's germline CDR1 is SGHDN and CDR2 FVKESK. V dropped 1 base and J dropped 0 bases, with 13 bases sitting between them. The length of the CDR3 is 16 residues. The CDR3 nucleotides read TGTGCCAGCAGCCAAGTGATAGGCGGAGGCTCCTACGAGCAGTACTTC. Translation: CASSQVIGGGSYEQYF.

This clone was seen just once. The chain has TRBV7-8 and TRBJ2-7, with a weak D call TRBD2 (5 bases). The germline CDR1 and CDR2 sequences are SGHVS and FQNEAQ. This CDR3 is built from 15 residues. The V end was cut by 5 bases, the J end by 3 bases, with 17 bases between. CDR3 in amino acids: CASSRDSGLLYEQYF. For the CDR3, the DNA is TGTGCCAGCAGCCGAGACTCAGGACTTCTCTACGAGCAGTACTTC.

The genes are TRBV11-2 and TRBJ2-3; tentatively, D is TRBD1 (5 bases). This CDR3 is built from 16 residues. V lost 0 bases and J 1 base, leaving 11 bases between the germline ends. Germline V gene sequence: CDR1 SGHAT, CDR2 FQNNGV. CDR3 coding DNA: TGTGCCAGCAGCTTAGAGGCAGGGTATGGCACAGATACGCAGTATTTT. Translated, it gives CASSLEAGYGTDTQYF.

The chain couples TRBV5-6 to TRBJ1-2, with D perhaps matching TRBD1 (6 bases). V shed 0 bases and J shed 9 bases, with 12 bases lying between them. The CDR3 contains 13 residues. Per the germline V gene, CDR1 is SGHDT and CDR2 is YYEEEE. The CDR3 loop is CASSLEQGESYTF. CDR3 bases: TGTGCCAGCAGCTTGGAACAGGGAGAGAGCTACACCTTC. The full variable domain, with the rest looked up from reference TRBV5-6 and TRBJ1-2, is DAGVTQSPTHLIKTRGQQVTLRCSPKSGHDTVSWYQQALGQGPQFIFQYYEEEERQRGNFPDRFSGHQFPNYSSELNVNALLLGDSALYLCASSLEQGESYTFGSGTRLTVV.

The V and J genes are TRBV27 and TRBJ2-1, with 9 positions matching TRBD2. Germline V gene data show CDR1 as MNHEY and CDR2 as SMNVEV (reference sequence). The CDR3 is 16 amino acids. V dropped 0 bases and J dropped 7; count of bases not matched to a gene: 7. The CDR3 sequence: CASSLSRGRVVNEQFF. The CDR3 nucleotides are TGTGCCAGCAGTTTATCGCGCGGGAGGGTTGTGAATGAGCAGTTCTTC.

The chain uses TRBV28 and TRBJ2-6; perhaps TRBD2 as D (6 bases). This CDR3 region has 15 residues. V shed 6 bases and J shed 1 base, with 10 bases lying between them. Germline V gene lookup returns CDR1 MDHEN and CDR2 SYDVKM. The CDR3 reads CASSPAGSGANVLTF. Written as DNA, the CDR3 is TGTGCCAGCAGCCCGGCGGGGTCTGGGGCCAACGTCCTGACTTTC. The whole variable domain, remainder taken from reference TRBV28 and TRBJ2-6, is DVKVTQSSRYLVKRTGEKVFLECVQDMDHENMFWYRQDPGLGLRLIYFSYDVKMKEKGDIPEGYSVSREKKERFSLILESASTNQTSMYLCASSPAGSGANVLTFGAGSRLTVL.

The rearrangement links TRBV14 to TRBJ2-1; perhaps TRBD2 as D (5 bases). CDR1 and CDR2 from the germline V gene are SGHDN and FVKESK. The CDR3 extends over 18 amino acids. V was cut by 1 base and J by 0 bases, with 16 bases left in between. The DNA of the CDR3 is TGTGCCAGCAGCCAAGGGGGAGCGGCGAGGAGCTCCTACAATGAGCAGTTCTTC. It codes for CASSQGGAARSSYNEQFF.

The chain employs TRBV7-8 and TRBJ1-1, with D possibly matching TRBD1 (5 bases). The germline V and J ends were trimmed by 1 base and 2 bases, with 11 bases remaining between them. There are 15 residues in the CDR3. Germline CDR1 and CDR2: SGHVS and FQNEAQ. As DNA, the CDR3 is TGTGCCAGCAGCTTAGTTAAGGGGCGAAACACTGAAGCTTTCTTT. Protein product: CASSLVKGRNTEAFF.